This T cell receptor (beta chain) appears in the sequencing data of a study of cytomegalovirus exposure and HLA in healthy donors. The germline gives CDR1 SGDLS, CDR2 YYNGEE. The CDR3 length is 16 residues. V dropped 0 bases and J dropped 1 base, with 12 bases sitting between them. Primers included in the PCR were 60 Vbeta and 13 Jbeta primers. Per the original methods: Approximately 11 million of roughly 81 million unique TCR beta chains were shared, per a later count. Libraries were prepared by immunoSEQ multiplex PCR; TCRdb keeps only in-frame clonotypes and omits some of them. The DNA was the basis for D and trimming; V, J and clone size are from that table. Found here are around 130,000 clones, roughly three quarters of them singletons; the top ten hold less than 2%.

This clonotype originated in a middle-aged woman in good health and CMV-seronegative. The gene calls are TRBV9 and TRBJ2-3, with D hard to call. The sample comprised PBMCs. CDR3 in DNA: TGTGCCAGCAGCGTAGAAGATTCCCGCGGCACAGATACGCAGTATTTT. The encoded protein is CASSVEDSRGTDTQYF.